This is a list of T cell receptor beta chains from one sample in a study of T cell responses to AZD1222 COVID-19 vaccine. The data were produced by immunoSEQ multiplex PCR, yet TCRdb's version contains in-frame clones alone and is incomplete. The table lists 150,000 to 200,000 clones, 90% of them singletons, with roughly 6% in the top ten. Sequenced here: peripheral blood, sampled 28 days after the second AZD1222 dose. The source is an adult who received the AZD1222 COVID-19 vaccine. Each CDR3 is given with its conserved first and last residue. D genes are given only for firm matches. A clone size is listed for some rows: how often the clone was seen (once, few, many), or a class if it is expanded.

j_call,d_call,v_call,clone_size,cdr3_aa,cdr3_nt
TRBJ1-5,TRBD1,TRBV19,.,CASLGTVNQPQHF,TGTGCCAGTCTTGGGACAGTTAATCAGCCCCAGCATTTT
TRBJ2-7,TRBD1,TRBV5-6,.,CASSPSTGRAPGSYEQYF,TGTGCCAGCAGCCCGTCGACAGGGAGAGCTCCGGGCTCCTACGAGCAGTACTTC
TRBJ2-7,.,TRBV19,.,CATRRGTRSSYEQYF,TGTGCCACCAGAAGGGGCACCCGGAGCTCCTACGAGCAGTACTTC
TRBJ1-1,TRBD1,TRBV2,.,CASSGPTGQGAEAFF,TGTGCCAGCAGTGGCCCGACAGGGCAGGGGGCTGAAGCTTTCTTT
TRBJ1-5,TRBD1,TRBV6-2/TRBV6-3,.,CASSYTLGQGTQPQHF,TGTGCCAGCAGTTACACCCTCGGACAGGGGACTCAGCCCCAGCATTTT
TRBJ2-2,.,TRBV4-1,.,CASSQGGGTGELFF,TGCGCCAGCAGCCAGGGAGGTGGAACCGGGGAGCTGTTTTTT
TRBJ1-2,.,TRBV4-3,few,CASSQELGQLYGYTF,TGCGCCAGCAGCCAGGAACTCGGACAGTTATATGGCTACACCTTC
TRBJ1-2,.,TRBV28,.,CASSFRKGYPGGYTF,TGTGCCAGCAGTTTCCGAAAGGGCTACCCGGGAGGCTACACCTTC
TRBJ1-5,.,TRBV5-1,.,CASSLGEGDQPQHF,TGCGCCAGCAGCTTGGGTGAGGGGGATCAGCCCCAGCATTTT
TRBJ1-4,.,TRBV5-1,few,CASSLAEGRNEKLFF,TGCGCCAGCAGCTTGGCCGAGGGACGTAATGAAAAACTGTTTTTT
TRBJ2-7,TRBD1,TRBV19,.,CASSPRGTGASRVSYEQYF,TGTGCCAGTAGTCCGAGGGGGACAGGGGCATCGAGGGTCTCCTACGAGCAGTACTTC
TRBJ2-1,.,TRBV4-1,.,CASSHARAERSYNEQFF,TGCGCCAGCAGCCATGCCCGGGCAGAACGTTCGTACAATGAGCAGTTCTTC
TRBJ1-1,.,TRBV27,once,CASSGHGRTEAFF,TGTGCCAGCAGCGGACACGGACGGACTGAAGCTTTCTTT
TRBJ1-3,.,TRBV4-3,.,CASSQDRSGGQGNTIYF,TGCGCCAGCAGCCAAGATCGCTCCGGGGGGCAAGGAAACACCATATATTTT
TRBJ2-5,.,TRBV7-9,.,CASSSRGGTETQYF,TGTGCCAGCAGCTCCCGAGGGGGTACGGAGACCCAGTACTTC
TRBJ2-2,TRBD2,TRBV20-1,.,CSASSGGPGLGGELFF,TGCAGTGCTAGTTCGGGAGGCCCCGGGCTGGGCGGGGAGCTGTTTTTT
TRBJ2-7,.,TRBV6-5,.,CATHRASWGSYEQYF,TGTGCCACGCACAGGGCCTCGTGGGGATCCTACGAGCAGTACTTC
TRBJ1-4,.,TRBV7-9,.,CASSWGAVTNEKLFF,TGTGCCAGCAGCTGGGGGGCTGTAACTAATGAAAAACTGTTTTTT
TRBJ2-7,.,TRBV3-1/TRBV3-2,.,CASSPSGQTYEQYF,TGTGCCAGCAGCCCCAGCGGCCAGACCTACGAGCAGTACTTC
TRBJ2-1,TRBD1,TRBV5-1,.,CASSSGQPPMFF,TGCGCCAGCAGCTCGGGACAGCCTCCGATGTTCTTC
TRBJ1-6,.,TRBV18,.,CASSPDRDSPLHF,TGTGCCAGCTCACCCGATCGGGATTCACCCCTCCACTTT
TRBJ2-5,.,TRBV18,.,CASSPQYFQETQYF,TGTGCCAGCTCACCACAGTATTTCCAAGAGACCCAGTACTTC
TRBJ2-5,.,TRBV7-9,.,CASSFPQGPPQETQYF,TGTGCCAGCAGCTTCCCACAGGGTCCCCCACAAGAGACCCAGTACTTC
TRBJ2-7,.,TRBV6-1,.,CASSEVGGSEQYF,TGTGCCAGCAGTGAAGTGGGGGGCAGCGAGCAGTACTTC
TRBJ2-2,TRBD1,TRBV7-7,.,CASSPGQGFGELFF,TGTGCTAGCAGCCCGGGACAGGGGTTCGGGGAGCTGTTTTTT
TRBJ1-5,TRBD1,TRBV19,.,CASSRDRVDNQPQHF,TGTGCCAGTAGTCGGGACAGGGTGGACAATCAGCCCCAGCATTTT
TRBJ1-2,.,TRBV19,once,CASSRDNYGYTF,TGTGCCAGTAGTAGAGACAACTATGGCTACACCTTC
TRBJ1-3,.,TRBV11-3,.,CASSLGTSGNTIYF,TGTGCCAGCAGCTTGGGGACCTCTGGAAACACCATATATTTT
TRBJ1-1,TRBD1,TRBV28,.,CASGTGDRGAFF,TGTGCCAGCGGGACAGGGGATCGGGGAGCTTTCTTT
TRBJ2-3,TRBD2,TRBV11-3,.,CASSRSHAGGTDTQYF,TGTGCCAGCAGCCGATCACATGCGGGGGGCACAGATACGCAGTATTTT
TRBJ2-1,TRBD1,TRBV28,.,CASRVQGVNEQFF,TGTGCCAGCAGGGTACAGGGGGTCAATGAGCAGTTCTTC
TRBJ2-2,TRBD1,TRBV28,.,CASSLSRGQAYNTGELFF,TGTGCCAGCAGTTTATCCCGAGGACAGGCCTACAACACCGGGGAGCTGTTTTTT
TRBJ2-7,.,TRBV11-2,few,CASSLYSSYEQYF,TGTGCCAGCAGCTTATATTCCAGCTACGAGCAGTACTTC
TRBJ2-1,.,TRBV5-1,.,CASSLTRHGGEQFF,TGCGCCAGCAGCTTGACGAGACACGGAGGTGAGCAGTTCTTC
TRBJ2-2,.,TRBV3-1/TRBV3-2,.,CASSQPLPNTGELFF,TGTGCCAGCAGCCAGCCTCTACCGAACACCGGGGAGCTGTTTTTT
TRBJ1-2,TRBD1,TRBV5-1,once,CASSSGQGYGYTF,TGCGCCAGCAGCTCGGGACAGGGCTATGGCTACACCTTC
TRBJ2-7,TRBD2,TRBV10-3,.,CAISMVGSGTEQYF,TGTGCCATCAGTATGGTTGGTAGCGGGACGGAGCAGTACTTC
TRBJ2-5,.,TRBV5-5,.,CASSFRRGQETQYF,TGTGCCAGCAGCTTCCGGAGGGGGCAAGAGACCCAGTACTTC
TRBJ2-6,TRBD2,TRBV2,once,CASSEWVAGVSGANVLTF,TGTGCCAGCAGTGAATGGGTAGCGGGAGTTTCCGGGGCCAACGTCCTGACTTTC
TRBJ1-5,.,TRBV6-1,.,CASSEPRGGRRNQPQHF,TGTGCCAGCAGTGAACCCAGGGGAGGCCGAAGGAATCAGCCCCAGCATTTT